This T cell receptor beta chain was recorded in a study of CD8+CD57+ T cells in acquired aplastic anemia. Looking at the study overall: Sorted CD4+ and CD8+ cells gave a mean 3.2 ug DNA, range roughly 0.2 to 27.4 ug. There were some 9.8 million reads, on average, for CD4+ cells from healthy donors.

CDR3 and TCR beta VDJ profiling relied on genomic DNA as the template. Via MiXCR, TCRdb re-called the reads, giving one row per CDR3 protein. In the table there are about 220,000 distinct CDR3 sequences, about 37% of which are singletons. Trimming cost V 5 bases and J 3 bases; bases outside gene matches: 7. The CDR3 is 15 residues long. CDR1 is LGHNT and CDR2 is FRNRAP in the germline V gene. The TCR comes from a human donor in good health, serving as a control. Sequencing used sorted CD4+, CD8+, or CD8+CD57+ T cells (not recorded which) from PBMCs. This chain links TRBV12-5 with TRBJ1-3; TRBD1 agrees at 7 bases. The CDR3 spells CASGPTPGGGNTIYF. Written as DNA, the CDR3 is TGTGCTAGTGGTCCGACCCCAGGGGGTGGAAACACCATATATTTT.